The 4 T cell receptor beta chains presented below share a single source sample, sequenced in a study of cytomegalovirus exposure and HLA in healthy donors. PCR amplification relied on 60 Vbeta primers (plus 13 Jbeta primers). The assay was immunoSEQ multiplex PCR, and TCRdb's table has in-frame clones only and misses some. The table for this sample gives under 200,000 clones. The sample taken for sequencing was PBMCs. Receptors originate from a man aged 30 to 45 in good health and CMV-seronegative.

This chain joins TRBV6-5 and TRBJ2-5; 12 bases are shared with TRBD2. TRBJ2-7 explains the end of the DNA better; the J call may be wrong. In germline, CDR1 is MNHEY, CDR2 SVGAGI. The CDR3 consists of 14 residues. In nucleotides, the CDR3 is TGTGCCAGCGAATCCGGGACTAGCGGGTACGAGCAGTACTTC. It is translated as CASESGTSGYEQYF.

J is TRBJ2-2 and V is TRBV4-2, with 12 nucleotides matching TRBD2. The CDR3 loop spans 19 amino acids. The trim removed 0 bases at V and 4 bases at J, leaving 9 bases unmatched. Germline CDR1 is LGHNA and CDR2 is YNFKEQ. This chain's CDR3 is CASSQDLGLAGRGTGELFF. The CDR3 DNA follows: TGTGCCAGCAGCCAAGATCTGGGACTAGCGGGTCGTGGCACCGGGGAGCTGTTTTTT.

CDR3 region: CASVGANTGELFF. CDR3 in DNA: TGTGCCAGCGTAGGAGCGAACACCGGGGAGCTGTTTTTT. The V gene is TRBV6-5, the J gene TRBJ2-2; the D is unclear. V lost 8 bases and J 0 bases, leaving 7 bases between the germline ends. The CDR3 is made up of 13 amino acids. CDR1 MNHEY and CDR2 SVGAGI come from the germline V gene.

Worth noting for this clone: Mismatch with germline at one junction end may stem from a read error. The gene calls are TRBV6-5 and TRBJ2-2; 8 positions match TRBD1. The V gene's germline CDR1 is MNHEY and CDR2 SVGAGI. CDR3 size: 16 residues. The CDR3 bases are TGTGCCAGCAGTTACACCTACAGGGGGAACACCGGGGAGCCGTTTTTT. It encodes CASSYTYRGNTGEPFF.